The clone carrying this TCR beta chain was seen a few times. What it binds is unknown. Gene labels here are mouse ones. The read stops 1 residue short of the end of the CDR3; the missing end is completed from the germline J gene. This entry belongs to a study of tissue T cells after allogeneic stem cell transplantation. Study observations and caveats: Only a limited share of tissue TCRs appeared in blood or spleen.

Trimming at V came to 0 bases and at J to 0 bases, leaving 0 bases not matched to a gene. The germline V gene has CDR1 SGHSA and CDR2 FRNQAP. CDR3 length: 15 amino acids. Time point specified: mouse harvest day 14 after allogeneic transplant. Mouse grafts combined 10^7 T-cell-depleted bone marrow cells with 10^6 splenic CD5+ T cells. Only in-frame clones appear in the TCRdb table, and some are missing; sequencing was by immunoSEQ multiplex PCR. The sample consists of roughly 2,000 clones, approximately 50% of them appearing once. Sequenced: lymph node tissue. The clonotype comes from a female BALB/c mouse given C57BL/6 T cells with graft-versus-host disease after an allogeneic hematopoietic cell transplant. The genes are TRBV16 and TRBJ2-7; the match to TRBD2 covers 9 bases. The covered CDR3 bases are TGTGCAAGCAGCTTAGACTGGGGGGGCTCCTATGAACAGTAC. Translation: CASSLDWGGSYEQY. The entire CDR3 is CASSLDWGGSYEQYF.